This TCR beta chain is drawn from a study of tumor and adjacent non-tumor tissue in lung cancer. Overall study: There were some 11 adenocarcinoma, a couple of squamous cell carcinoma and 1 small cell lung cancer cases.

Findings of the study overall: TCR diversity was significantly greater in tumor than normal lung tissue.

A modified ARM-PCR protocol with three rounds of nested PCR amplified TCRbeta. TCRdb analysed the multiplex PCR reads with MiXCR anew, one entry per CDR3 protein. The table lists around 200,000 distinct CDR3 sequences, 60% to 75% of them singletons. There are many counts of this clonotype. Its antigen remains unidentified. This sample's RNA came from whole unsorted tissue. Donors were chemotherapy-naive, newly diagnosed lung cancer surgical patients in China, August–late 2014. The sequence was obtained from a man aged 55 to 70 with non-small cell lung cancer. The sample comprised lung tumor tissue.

The CDR3 is CATAGSGAPDTQYF. The CDR3 DNA reads as TGTGCCACGGCAGGGAGCGGGGCCCCAGATACGCAGTATTTT. The rearrangement links TRBV6-5 to TRBJ2-3; the match to TRBD2 covers 7 bases. The CDR3 is 14 amino acids. The V gene's germline CDR1 is MNHEY and CDR2 SVGAGI. V lost 10 bases and J lost 4; bases outside the gene matches: 11.